This T cell receptor beta chain was recovered during a study of T cells after yellow fever vaccination. The germline V gene has CDR1 SGDLS and CDR2 YYNGEE. This CDR3 comprises 15 residues. With V trimmed by 4 bases and J by 1 base, 6 bases remained unmatched. In TCRdb, the 5' RACE reads were re-called with MiXCR into one record per CDR3 protein. Counted here are about 220,000 distinct CDR3 sequences, approximately 3.2% occurring once; the ten biggest clones make up approximately 3.5%. In its sample, this clonotype was seen many times. The genes are TRBV9 and TRBJ2-3; TRBD2 matches at 7 bases. Material: CD4+ T cells sorted from PBMCs, obtained 10 days after the yellow fever booster vaccination. The source is a man between 18 and 29 years old who received the YFV17D yellow fever vaccine. The chain's CDR3 is CASSKGAGRTDTQYF. Here the CDR3 DNA reads TGTGCCAGCAGCAAAGGAGCGGGGCGCACAGATACGCAGTATTTT.